Listed below are T cell receptor beta chains from one sample, sequenced in a study of beta chain features in type 1 diabetes. Some clones are missing from TCRdb's copy, which holds only in-frame ones; the method was immunoSEQ multiplex PCR. Among some 270,000 clones listed, 7.5% to 9.5% were seen once. The sequenced sample was central memory CD4+ T cells from blood. These receptors originate from a woman under 30 in good health. CDR3s include the opening cysteine and the closing phenylalanine or tryptophan. The order of the fields is J gene, clone size, V gene, D gene, CDR3 DNA, CDR3 protein. D genes are given only for firm matches. Where a row states a size, it is once, few, many or the class of an expanded clone; other rows omit it.

j_call: TRBJ2-4; clone_size: -; v_call: TRBV7-2; d_call: TRBD1; cdr3_nt: TGTGCCAGCAGCTTTGGGGACAGAGCCAAAAACATTCAGTACTTC; cdr3_aa: CASSFGDRAKNIQYF
j_call: TRBJ2-5; clone_size: few; v_call: TRBV5-1; d_call: TRBD1; cdr3_nt: TGCGCCAGCAGCTCCCAGGGGGCGCGGGAGACCCAGTACTTC; cdr3_aa: CASSSQGARETQYF
j_call: TRBJ2-5; clone_size: few; v_call: TRBV4-2; d_call: -; cdr3_nt: TGTGCCAGCAGCCAAGACCCCGGCAGGGGGGACGAGACCCAGTACTTC; cdr3_aa: CASSQDPGRGDETQYF
j_call: TRBJ2-1; clone_size: -; v_call: TRBV25-1; d_call: -; cdr3_nt: TGTGCCAGCAGTTCCCTCGGGGTCTCTATAACAAATGAGCAGTTCTTC; cdr3_aa: CASSSLGVSITNEQFF
j_call: TRBJ2-1; clone_size: few; v_call: TRBV7-3; d_call: -; cdr3_nt: TGTGCCAGCAGCTCAACACAGACCTACAATGAGCAGTTCTTC; cdr3_aa: CASSSTQTYNEQFF
j_call: TRBJ1-2; clone_size: -; v_call: TRBV28; d_call: -; cdr3_nt: TGTGCCAGCAGTTTAGGAGCGAACTATGGCTACACCTTC; cdr3_aa: CASSLGANYGYTF
j_call: TRBJ1-2; clone_size: -; v_call: TRBV10-2; d_call: -; cdr3_nt: TGCGCCAGCAGTGAGGCAGGGATCTATGGCTACACCTTC; cdr3_aa: CASSEAGIYGYTF
j_call: TRBJ1-1; clone_size: many; v_call: TRBV7-3; d_call: TRBD1; cdr3_nt: TGTGCCAGCAGCTTAATGCCCAGGGGGCAAGCTTTCTTT; cdr3_aa: CASSLMPRGQAFF
j_call: TRBJ2-3; clone_size: few; v_call: TRBV25-1; d_call: -; cdr3_nt: TGTGCCAGCAGTGATTTTCCTAGCTCTGGTACGCAGTATTTT; cdr3_aa: CASSDFPSSGTQYF
j_call: TRBJ1-5; clone_size: -; v_call: TRBV6-5; d_call: -; cdr3_nt: TGTGCCAGCAGTTCGGGACGGTCTCTCCTTAATCAGCCCCAGCATTTT; cdr3_aa: CASSSGRSLLNQPQHF
j_call: TRBJ1-2; clone_size: -; v_call: TRBV29-1; d_call: TRBD1; cdr3_nt: TGCAGCGTCGACCCGTGGACAGGAAGAGAATTGCGCTACACCTTC; cdr3_aa: CSVDPWTGRELRYTF
j_call: TRBJ2-5; clone_size: few; v_call: TRBV5-4; d_call: TRBD2; cdr3_nt: TGTGCCAGCAGCTTGGCCGGGGGGGCCCGGGAGACCCAGTACTTC; cdr3_aa: CASSLAGGARETQYF
j_call: TRBJ2-1; clone_size: many; v_call: TRBV4-3; d_call: TRBD2; cdr3_nt: TGCGCCAGCAGCCAGTCCTCTCTAGCGGGGGGGGACAATGAGCAGTTCTTC; cdr3_aa: CASSQSSLAGGDNEQFF
j_call: TRBJ1-2; clone_size: -; v_call: TRBV2; d_call: -; cdr3_nt: TGTGCCAGCAGCCGACAGCGGGACTATGGCTACACCTTC; cdr3_aa: CASSRQRDYGYTF
j_call: TRBJ1-3; clone_size: few; v_call: TRBV14; d_call: TRBD1; cdr3_nt: TGTGCCAGCAGACCGACAGGGGCTGGAAACACCATATATTTT; cdr3_aa: CASRPTGAGNTIYF
j_call: TRBJ1-1; clone_size: -; v_call: TRBV30; d_call: -; cdr3_nt: TGTGCCTGGCTGAGGGCGAGAACTGAAGCTTTCTTT; cdr3_aa: CAWLRARTEAFF
j_call: TRBJ1-3; clone_size: -; v_call: TRBV25-1; d_call: -; cdr3_nt: TGTGCCAGCAGTCCCTCAACGGACCCTCGAGACACCATATATTTT; cdr3_aa: CASSPSTDPRDTIYF
j_call: TRBJ1-4; clone_size: many; v_call: TRBV19; d_call: -; cdr3_nt: TGTGCCAGTAGGAGGGGTGCAACTAATGAAAAACTGTTTTTT; cdr3_aa: CASRRGATNEKLFF